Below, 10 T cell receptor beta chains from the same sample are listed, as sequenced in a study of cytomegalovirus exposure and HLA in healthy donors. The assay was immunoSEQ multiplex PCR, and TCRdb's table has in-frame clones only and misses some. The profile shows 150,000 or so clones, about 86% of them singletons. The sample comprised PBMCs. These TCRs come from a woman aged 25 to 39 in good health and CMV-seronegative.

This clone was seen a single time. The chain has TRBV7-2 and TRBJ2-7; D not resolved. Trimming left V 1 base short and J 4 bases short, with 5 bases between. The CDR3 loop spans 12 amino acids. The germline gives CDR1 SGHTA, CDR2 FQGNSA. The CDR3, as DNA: TGTGCCAGCAGCTTAGTTCAATACGAGCAGTACTTC. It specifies CASSLVQYEQYF.

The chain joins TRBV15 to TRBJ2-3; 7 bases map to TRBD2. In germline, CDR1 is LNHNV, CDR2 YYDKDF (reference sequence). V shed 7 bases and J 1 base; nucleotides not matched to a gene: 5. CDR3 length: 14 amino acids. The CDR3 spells CATKGGGGTDTQYF. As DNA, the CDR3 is TGTGCCACCAAAGGCGGGGGAGGCACAGATACGCAGTATTTT.

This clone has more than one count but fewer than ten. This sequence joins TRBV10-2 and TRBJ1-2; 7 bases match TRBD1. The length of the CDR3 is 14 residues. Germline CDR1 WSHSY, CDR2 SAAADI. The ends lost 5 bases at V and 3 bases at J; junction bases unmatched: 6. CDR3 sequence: CASSRNRGDYGYTF. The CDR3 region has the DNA TGCGCCAGCAGTCGGAACAGGGGAGACTATGGCTACACCTTC.

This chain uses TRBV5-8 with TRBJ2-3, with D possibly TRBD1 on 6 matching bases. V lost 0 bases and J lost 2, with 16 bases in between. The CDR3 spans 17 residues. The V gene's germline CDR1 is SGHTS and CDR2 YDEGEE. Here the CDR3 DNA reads TGTGCCAGCAGCTTGGACAGGGTTTGGCAAAACACAGATACGCAGTATTTT. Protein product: CASSLDRVWQNTDTQYF.

In nucleotides, the CDR3 is TGTGCCAGCAGCCCTCGGACTAGCGGGGCGGGGAATGAGCAGTTCTTC. It is translated as CASSPRTSGAGNEQFF. The chain employs TRBV13 and TRBJ2-1; 12 bases fit TRBD2. This CDR3 has 16 residues. V lost 5 bases and J lost 7; bases outside the gene matches: 9. Germline loops: CDR1 PRHDT, CDR2 FYEKMQ (reference sequence).

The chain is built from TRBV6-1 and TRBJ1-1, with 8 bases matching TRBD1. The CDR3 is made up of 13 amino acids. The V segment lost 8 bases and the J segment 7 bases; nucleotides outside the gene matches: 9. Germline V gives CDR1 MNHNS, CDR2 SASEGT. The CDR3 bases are TGTGCCAGCGGGGACAGGATTACTAGTGAAGCTTTCTTT. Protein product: CASGDRITSEAFF.

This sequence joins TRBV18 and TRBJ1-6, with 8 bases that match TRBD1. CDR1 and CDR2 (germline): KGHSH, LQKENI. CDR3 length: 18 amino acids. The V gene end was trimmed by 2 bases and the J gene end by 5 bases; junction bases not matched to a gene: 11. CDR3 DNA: TGTGCCAGCTCACCAACTCCCGCGACGACAGGGGATAATTCACCCCTCCACTTT. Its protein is CASSPTPATTGDNSPLHF.

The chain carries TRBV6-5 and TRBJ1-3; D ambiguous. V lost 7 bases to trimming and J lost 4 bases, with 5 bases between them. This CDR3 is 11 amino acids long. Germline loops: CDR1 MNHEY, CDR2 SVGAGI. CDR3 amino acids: CASTRGNTIYF. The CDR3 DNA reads TGTGCCAGCACCAGGGGAAACACCATATATTTT.

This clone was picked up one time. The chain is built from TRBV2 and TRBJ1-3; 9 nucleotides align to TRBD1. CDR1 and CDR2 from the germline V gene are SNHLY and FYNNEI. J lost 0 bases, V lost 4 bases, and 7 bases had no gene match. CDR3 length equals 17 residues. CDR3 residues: CASSGGQGVLSGNTIYF. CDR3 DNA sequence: TGTGCCAGCAGTGGGGGACAGGGCGTTCTCTCTGGAAACACCATATATTTT.

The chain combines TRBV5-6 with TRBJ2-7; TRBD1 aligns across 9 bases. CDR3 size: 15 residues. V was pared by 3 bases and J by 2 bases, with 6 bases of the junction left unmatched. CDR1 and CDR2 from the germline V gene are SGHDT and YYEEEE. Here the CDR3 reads CASSSFDRGTYEQYF. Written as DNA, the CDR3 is TGTGCCAGCAGCTCTTTCGACAGGGGGACCTACGAGCAGTACTTC. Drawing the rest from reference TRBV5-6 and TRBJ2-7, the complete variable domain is DAGVTQSPTHLIKTRGQQVTLRCSPKSGHDTVSWYQQALGQGPQFIFQYYEEEERQRGNFPDRFSGHQFPNYSSELNVNALLLGDSALYLCASSSFDRGTYEQYFGPGTRLTVT.